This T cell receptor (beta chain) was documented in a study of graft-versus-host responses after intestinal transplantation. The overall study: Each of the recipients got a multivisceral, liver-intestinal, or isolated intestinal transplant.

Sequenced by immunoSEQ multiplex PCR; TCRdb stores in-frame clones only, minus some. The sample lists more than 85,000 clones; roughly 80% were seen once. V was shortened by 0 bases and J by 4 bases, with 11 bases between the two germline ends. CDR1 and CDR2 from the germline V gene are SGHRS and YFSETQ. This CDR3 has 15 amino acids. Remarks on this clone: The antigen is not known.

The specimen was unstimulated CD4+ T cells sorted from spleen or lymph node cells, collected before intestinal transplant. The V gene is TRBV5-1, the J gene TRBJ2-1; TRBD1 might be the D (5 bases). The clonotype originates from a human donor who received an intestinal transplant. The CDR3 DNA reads TGCGCCAGCAGCTTGGTGGTGGGGCCTTACAATGAGCAGTTCTTC. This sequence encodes CASSLVVGPYNEQFF.